These T cell receptor beta chains were read from a single sample in a study of CD8+ T cells in alopecia areata. Measured with immunoSEQ multiplex PCR; TCRdb has only the in-frame clones, and not every one. The sample has 65,000 to 100,000 clones, 45% to 60% seen once. The sequenced sample consisted of NKG2D-high CD8+ T cells sorted from blood. Receptors originate from a human donor with alopecia areata. Each CDR3 is given with its conserved first and last residue. The D gene is left open where the match is weak. Rows may omit the clone size; those that give it use once, few, many or a size class.

D,J,V,size,DNA,CDR3
NA,TRBJ2-5,TRBV27,NA,TGTGCCAGCAGTTTCAGGGAGGACCAAGAGACCCAGTACTTC,CASSFREDQETQYF
NA,TRBJ2-7,TRBV29-1,NA,TGCAGCGTTGAACCCGGGGTGGGCTACGAGCAGTACTTC,CSVEPGVGYEQYF
NA,TRBJ2-1,TRBV2,NA,TGTGCCAGCAATCTAGAGGACGGGTACAATGAGCAGTTCTTC,CASNLEDGYNEQFF
NA,TRBJ2-7,TRBV5-1,NA,TGCGCCAGCAGCTTGGGTTTGGGCAGTTACGAGCAGTACTTC,CASSLGLGSYEQYF
NA,TRBJ2-7,TRBV29-1,NA,TGCAGCGTCACCCAGAGCTCCTACGAGCAGTACTTC,CSVTQSSYEQYF
NA,TRBJ2-3,TRBV11-2,NA,TGTGCCAGCAGCTGGACAATGTCGGATACGCAGTATTTT,CASSWTMSDTQYF
NA,TRBJ2-3,TRBV27,NA,TGTGCCAGCAGTCCCACTACAGATACGCAGTATTTT,CASSPTTDTQYF
NA,TRBJ2-6,TRBV2,few,TGTGCCAGCCCACATCCTGGGGCCAACGTCCTGACTTTC,CASPHPGANVLTF
NA,TRBJ1-2,TRBV29-1,NA,TGCAGCGTTGAAAGGTCTAACTATGGCTACACCTTC,CSVERSNYGYTF
NA,TRBJ2-4,TRBV7-9,NA,TGTGCCAGCACCTCCCACAGGGCCAAAAACATTCAGTACTTC,CASTSHRAKNIQYF
TRBD1,TRBJ2-7,TRBV19,few,TGTGCCAGTTCTACCGGGACAGGGGGCGTCTACGAGCAGTACTTC,CASSTGTGGVYEQYF
NA,TRBJ2-7,TRBV7-2,once,TGTGCCAGCAGCTTAGCGATTACCTACGAGCAGTACTTC,CASSLAITYEQYF
TRBD1,TRBJ2-3,TRBV5-1,NA,TGCGCCAGCAGCTTGGCTGACAGGGGAATAGTAGATACGCAGTATTTT,CASSLADRGIVDTQYF
TRBD1,TRBJ2-1,TRBV7-6,NA,TGTGCCAGCAGTCCTAGGGGGACAGTTTTTGAGCAGTTCTTC,CASSPRGTVFEQFF
TRBD2,TRBJ2-5,TRBV23-1,NA,TGCGCCAACCGGGGGGGACTAGCGAAAGAGACCCAGTACTTC,CANRGGLAKETQYF
NA,TRBJ2-7,TRBV4-2,NA,TGTGCCAGCAGCCAAGACAGCTATGGCGAGCAGTACTTC,CASSQDSYGEQYF